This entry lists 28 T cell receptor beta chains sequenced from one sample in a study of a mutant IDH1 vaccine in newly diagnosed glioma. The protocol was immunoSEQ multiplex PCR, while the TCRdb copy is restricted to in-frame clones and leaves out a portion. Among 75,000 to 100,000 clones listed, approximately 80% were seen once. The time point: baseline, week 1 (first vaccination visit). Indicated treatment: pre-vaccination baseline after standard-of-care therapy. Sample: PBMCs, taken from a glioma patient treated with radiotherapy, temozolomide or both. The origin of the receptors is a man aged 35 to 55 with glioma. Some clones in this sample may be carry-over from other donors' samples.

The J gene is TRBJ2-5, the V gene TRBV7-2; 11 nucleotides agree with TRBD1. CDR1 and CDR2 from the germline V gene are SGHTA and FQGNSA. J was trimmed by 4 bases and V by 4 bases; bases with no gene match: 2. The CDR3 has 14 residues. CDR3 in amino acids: CASSSDRGPETQYF. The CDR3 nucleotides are TGTGCCAGCAGCTCGGACAGGGGGCCAGAGACCCAGTACTTC.

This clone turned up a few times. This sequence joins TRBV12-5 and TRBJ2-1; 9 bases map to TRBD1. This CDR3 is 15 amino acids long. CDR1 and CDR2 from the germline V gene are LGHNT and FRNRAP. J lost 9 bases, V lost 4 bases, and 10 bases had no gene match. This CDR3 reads CASGSQTGGWSEQFF. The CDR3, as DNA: TGTGCTAGTGGTTCTCAGACAGGGGGATGGAGTGAGCAGTTCTTC. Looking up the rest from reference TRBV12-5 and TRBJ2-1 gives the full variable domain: DARVTQTPRHKVTEMGQEVTMRCQPILGHNTVFWYRQTMMQGLELLAYFRNRAPLDDSGMPKDRFSAEMPDATLATLKIQPSEPRDSAVYFCASGSQTGGWSEQFFGPGTRLTVL.

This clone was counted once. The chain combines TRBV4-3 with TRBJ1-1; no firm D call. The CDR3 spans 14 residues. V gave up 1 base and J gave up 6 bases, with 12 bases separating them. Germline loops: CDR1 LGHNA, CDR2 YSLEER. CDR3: CASSQVFRQPEAFF. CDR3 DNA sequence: TGCGCCAGCAGCCAAGTCTTCCGGCAGCCTGAAGCTTTCTTT.

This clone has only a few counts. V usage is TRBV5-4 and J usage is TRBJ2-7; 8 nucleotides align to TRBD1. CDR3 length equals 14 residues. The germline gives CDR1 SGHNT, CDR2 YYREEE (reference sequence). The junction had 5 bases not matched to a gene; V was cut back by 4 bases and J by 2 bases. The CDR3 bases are TGTGCCAGCAGCGTCGGACAGGGAGCCTACGAGCAGTACTTC. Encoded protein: CASSVGQGAYEQYF. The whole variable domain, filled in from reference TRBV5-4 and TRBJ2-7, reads ETGVTQSPTHLIKTRGQQVTLRCSSQSGHNTVSWYQQALGQGPQFIFQYYREEENGRGNFPPRFSGLQFPNYSSELNVNALELDDSALYLCASSVGQGAYEQYFGPGTRLTVT.

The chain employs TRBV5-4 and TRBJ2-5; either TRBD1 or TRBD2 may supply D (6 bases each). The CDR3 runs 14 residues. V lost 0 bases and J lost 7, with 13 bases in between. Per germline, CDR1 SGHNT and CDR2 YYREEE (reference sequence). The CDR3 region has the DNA TGTGCCAGCAGCTTGGCGGGGGCGAGAGGGACCCAGTACTTC. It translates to CASSLAGARGTQYF.

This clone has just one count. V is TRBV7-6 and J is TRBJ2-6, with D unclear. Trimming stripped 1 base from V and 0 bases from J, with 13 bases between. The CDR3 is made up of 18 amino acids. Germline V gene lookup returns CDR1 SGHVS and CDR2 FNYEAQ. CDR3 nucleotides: TGTGCCAGCAGCTTAGGGGGTCAGGCGCGCTCTGGGGCCAACGTCCTGACTTTC. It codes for CASSLGGQARSGANVLTF.

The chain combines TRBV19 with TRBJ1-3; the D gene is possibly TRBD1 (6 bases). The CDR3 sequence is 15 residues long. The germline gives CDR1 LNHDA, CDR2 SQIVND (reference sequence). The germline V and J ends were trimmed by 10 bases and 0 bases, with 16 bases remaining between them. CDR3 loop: CATPGHLSSGNTIYF. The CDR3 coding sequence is TGTGCCACCCCGGGACATCTTAGCTCTGGAAACACCATATATTTT.

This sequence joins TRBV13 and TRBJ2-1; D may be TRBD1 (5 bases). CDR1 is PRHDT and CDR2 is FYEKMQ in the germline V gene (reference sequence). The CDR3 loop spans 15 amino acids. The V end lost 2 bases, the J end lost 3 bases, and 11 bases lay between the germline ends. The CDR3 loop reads CASSLYDSYYNEQFF. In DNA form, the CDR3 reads TGTGCCAGCAGCTTATATGACAGCTACTACAATGAGCAGTTCTTC.

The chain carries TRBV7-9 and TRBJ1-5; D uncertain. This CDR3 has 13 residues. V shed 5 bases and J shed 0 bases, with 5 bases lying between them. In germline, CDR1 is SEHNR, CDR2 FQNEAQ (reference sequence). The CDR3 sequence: CASSGSSNQPQHF. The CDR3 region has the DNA TGTGCCAGCAGCGGTAGTAGCAATCAGCCCCAGCATTTT.

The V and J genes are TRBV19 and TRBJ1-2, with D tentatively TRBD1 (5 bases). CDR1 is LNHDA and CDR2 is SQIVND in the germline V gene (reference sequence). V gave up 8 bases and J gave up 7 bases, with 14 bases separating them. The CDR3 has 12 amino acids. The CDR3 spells CASDSGRFGYTF. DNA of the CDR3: TGTGCCAGTGACTCGGGGCGGTTTGGCTACACCTTC.

The CDR3 DNA is TGTGCCAGCAGTCAAACGACAGGGGGCTACGAGCAGTACTTC. Amino acid sequence: CASSQTTGGYEQYF. The chain joins TRBV27 to TRBJ2-7; 9 nucleotides match TRBD1. Per the germline V gene, CDR1 is MNHEY and CDR2 is SMNVEV (reference sequence). J was trimmed by 3 bases and V by 5 bases; bases with no gene match: 5. The CDR3 consists of 14 residues.

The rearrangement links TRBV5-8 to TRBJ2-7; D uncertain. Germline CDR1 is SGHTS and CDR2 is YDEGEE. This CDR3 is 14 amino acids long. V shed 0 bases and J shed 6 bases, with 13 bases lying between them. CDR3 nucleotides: TGTGCCAGCAGCTTGGCCTATCAAAATGCCGAGCAGTACTTC. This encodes CASSLAYQNAEQYF. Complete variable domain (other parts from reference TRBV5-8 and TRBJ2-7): EAGVTQSPTHLIKTRGQQATLRCSPISGHTSVYWYQQALGLGLQFLLWYDEGEERNRGNFPPRFSGRQFPNYSSELNVNALELEDSALYLCASSLAYQNAEQYFGPGTRLTVT.

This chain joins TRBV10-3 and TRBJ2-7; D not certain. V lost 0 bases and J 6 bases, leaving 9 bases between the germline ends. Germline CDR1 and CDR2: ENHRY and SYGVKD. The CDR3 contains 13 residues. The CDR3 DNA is TGTGCCATCAGTGAGTCAGTCAGCCGCGAGCAGTACTTC. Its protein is CAISESVSREQYF.

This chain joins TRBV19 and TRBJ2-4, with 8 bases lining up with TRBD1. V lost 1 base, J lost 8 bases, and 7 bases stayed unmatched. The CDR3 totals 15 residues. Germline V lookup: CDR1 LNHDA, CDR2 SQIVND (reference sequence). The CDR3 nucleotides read TGTGCCAGTAGTATAGCCCGGACAGGGATGGACATTCAGTACTTC. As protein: CASSIARTGMDIQYF.

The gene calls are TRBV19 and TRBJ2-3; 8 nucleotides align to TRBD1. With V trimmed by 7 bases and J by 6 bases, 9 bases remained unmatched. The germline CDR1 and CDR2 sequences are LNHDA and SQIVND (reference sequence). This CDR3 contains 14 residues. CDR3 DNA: TGTGCCAGTACCCGAGGACAGGGCTTCGATACGCAGTATTTT. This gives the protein CASTRGQGFDTQYF.

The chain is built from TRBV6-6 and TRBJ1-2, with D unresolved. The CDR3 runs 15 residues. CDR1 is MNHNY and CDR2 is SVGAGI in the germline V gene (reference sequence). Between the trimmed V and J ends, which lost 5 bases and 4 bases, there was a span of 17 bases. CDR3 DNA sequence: TGTGCCAGCAGTCCTACAGAGACTTCTAGCTATGGCTACACCTTC. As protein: CASSPTETSSYGYTF.

The CDR3 loop reads CASSPPWSHNSGNTIYF. In DNA, the CDR3 is TGTGCCAGCTCACCACCGTGGTCACACAACTCTGGAAACACCATATATTTT. This chain uses TRBV18 with TRBJ1-3; no firm D call. V lost 0 bases to trimming and J lost 0 bases, with 12 bases between them. The CDR3 runs 17 residues. Germline V gives CDR1 KGHSH, CDR2 LQKENI.

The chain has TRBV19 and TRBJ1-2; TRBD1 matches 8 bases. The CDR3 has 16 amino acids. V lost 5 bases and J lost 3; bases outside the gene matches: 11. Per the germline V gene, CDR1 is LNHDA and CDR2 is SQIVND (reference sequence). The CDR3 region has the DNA TGTGCCAGTAGTCTAAAGGGACAGGCCATTTACTATGGCTACACCTTC. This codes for CASSLKGQAIYYGYTF. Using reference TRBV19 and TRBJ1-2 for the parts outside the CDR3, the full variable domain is DGGITQSPKYLFRKEGQNVTLSCEQNLNHDAMYWYRQDPGQGLRLIYYSQIVNDFQKGDIAEGYSVSREKKESFPLTVTSAQKNPTAFYLCASSLKGQAIYYGYTFGSGTRLTVV.

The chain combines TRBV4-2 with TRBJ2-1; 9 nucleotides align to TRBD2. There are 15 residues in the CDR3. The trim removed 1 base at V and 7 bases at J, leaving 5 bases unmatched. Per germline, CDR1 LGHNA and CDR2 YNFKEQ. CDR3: CASSQVASGVNEQFF. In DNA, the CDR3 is TGTGCCAGCAGCCAAGTGGCTAGCGGGGTAAATGAGCAGTTCTTC.

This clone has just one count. The CDR3 region has the DNA TGTGCCAGCAGCCCCGGCAGACTCGACTCTGGAAACACCATATATTTT. This encodes CASSPGRLDSGNTIYF. The rearrangement uses TRBV9 and TRBJ1-3; D is ambiguous. The germline gives CDR1 SGDLS, CDR2 YYNGEE. Trimming left V 4 bases short and J 0 bases short, with 14 bases between. The CDR3 contains 16 residues.

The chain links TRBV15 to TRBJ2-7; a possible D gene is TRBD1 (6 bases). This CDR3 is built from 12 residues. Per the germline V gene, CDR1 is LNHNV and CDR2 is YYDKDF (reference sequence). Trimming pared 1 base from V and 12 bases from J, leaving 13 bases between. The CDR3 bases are TGTGCCACCAGCAGAGGAAGGACAGTCCCGTACTTC. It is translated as CATSRGRTVPYF.

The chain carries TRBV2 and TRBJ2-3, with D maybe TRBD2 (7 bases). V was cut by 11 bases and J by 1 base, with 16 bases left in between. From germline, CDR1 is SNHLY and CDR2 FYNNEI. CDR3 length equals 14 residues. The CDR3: CALKGGAGTDTQYF. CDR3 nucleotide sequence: TGTGCCCTCAAGGGGGGGGCTGGCACAGATACGCAGTATTTT. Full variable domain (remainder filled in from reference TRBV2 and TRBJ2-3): EPEVTQTPSHQVTQMGQEVILRCVPISNHLYFYWYRQILGQKVEFLVSFYNNEISEKSEIFDDQFSVERPDGSNFTLKIRSTKLEDSAMYFCALKGGAGTDTQYFGPGTRLTVL.

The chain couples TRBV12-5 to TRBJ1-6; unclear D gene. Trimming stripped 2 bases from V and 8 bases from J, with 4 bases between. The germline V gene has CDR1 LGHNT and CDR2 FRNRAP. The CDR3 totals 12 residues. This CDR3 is CASGLTDSPLHF. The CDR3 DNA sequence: TGTGCTAGTGGTTTGACGGATTCACCCCTCCACTTT.

The CDR3 sequence is CASSYLGRVGELFF. In nucleotides, the CDR3 is TGTGCCAGCAGCTACTTGGGTCGGGTCGGGGAGCTGTTTTTT. The chain employs TRBV7-2 and TRBJ2-2; D gene uncertain. The V gene lost 4 bases and the J gene lost 7 bases, with 13 bases spanning the gap. From germline, CDR1 is SGHTA and CDR2 FQGNSA. This CDR3 is 14 amino acids long. Full variable domain (outside the CDR3, taken from reference TRBV7-2 and TRBJ2-2): GAGVSQSPSNKVTEKGKDVELRCDPISGHTALYWYRQSLGQGLEFLIYFQGNSAPDKSGLPSDRFSAERTGGSVSTLTIQRTQQEDSAVYLCASSYLGRVGELFFGEGSRLTVL.

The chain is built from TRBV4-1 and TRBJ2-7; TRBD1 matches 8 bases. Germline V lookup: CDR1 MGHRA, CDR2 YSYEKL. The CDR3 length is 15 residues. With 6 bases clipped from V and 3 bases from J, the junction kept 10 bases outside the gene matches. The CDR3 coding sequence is TGCGCCAGCAGTGCAACGGACAGGGAAGGCTACGAGCAGTACTTC. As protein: CASSATDREGYEQYF.

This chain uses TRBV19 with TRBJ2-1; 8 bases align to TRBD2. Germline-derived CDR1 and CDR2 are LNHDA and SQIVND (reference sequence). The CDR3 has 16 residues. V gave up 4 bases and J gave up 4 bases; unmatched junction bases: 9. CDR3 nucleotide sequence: TGTGCCAGTAGTACTCGGGGGGGGGCCCGATACAATGAGCAGTTCTTC. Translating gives CASSTRGGARYNEQFF. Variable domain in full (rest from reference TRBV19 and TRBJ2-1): DGGITQSPKYLFRKEGQNVTLSCEQNLNHDAMYWYRQDPGQGLRLIYYSQIVNDFQKGDIAEGYSVSREKKESFPLTVTSAQKNPTAFYLCASSTRGGARYNEQFFGPGTRLTVL.

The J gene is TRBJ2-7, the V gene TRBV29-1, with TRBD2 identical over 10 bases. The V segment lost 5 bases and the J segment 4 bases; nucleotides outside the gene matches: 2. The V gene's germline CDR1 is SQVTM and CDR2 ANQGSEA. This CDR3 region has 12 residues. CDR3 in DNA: TGCAGCGTTAGCGGGGGGGCTTACGAGCAGTACTTC. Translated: CSVSGGAYEQYF.

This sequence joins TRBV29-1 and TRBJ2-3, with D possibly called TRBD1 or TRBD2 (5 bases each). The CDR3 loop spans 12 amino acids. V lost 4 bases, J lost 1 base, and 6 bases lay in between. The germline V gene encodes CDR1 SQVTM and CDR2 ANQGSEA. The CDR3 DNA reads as TGCAGCGTTGTGGGGGGCACAGATACGCAGTATTTT. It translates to CSVVGGTDTQYF.